A selection of T cell receptor beta chains follows, all from one sample in a study of T cells in Graves' hyperthyroidism and ophthalmopathy. TCRdb redid the calling of the multiplex PCR reads with MiXCR, one entry per CDR3 protein. This sample has around 400,000 distinct CDR3 sequences, with approximately 13% found just once. The specimen was blood. These TCRs come from a woman aged 18-29 years with Graves' hyperthyroidism. CDR3s include the opening cysteine and the closing phenylalanine or tryptophan. Fields, in order: J gene, V gene, clone size, D gene, CDR3 length, CDR3 DNA, CDR3 protein. D genes are given only for firm matches. Some rows have no size entry. The others give once, few or many, or a class for an expanded clone.

J gene: TRBJ2-5; V gene: TRBV6-5; clone size: once; D gene: -; CDR3 length: 15; CDR3 DNA: TGTGCCAGCAGTTCCCAGGCCCTGGGGGCGGAGACCCAGTACTTC; CDR3 protein: CASSSQALGAETQYF
J gene: TRBJ1-1; V gene: TRBV10-3; clone size: many; D gene: -; CDR3 length: 14; CDR3 DNA: TGTGCCACAACACGGGGGGCGGGGGCCACTGAAGCTTTCTTT; CDR3 protein: CATTRGAGATEAFF
J gene: TRBJ1-5; V gene: TRBV3-1; clone size: -; D gene: -; CDR3 length: 12; CDR3 DNA: TGTGCCAGCAGCCGGCGAAATCAGCCCCAGCATTTT; CDR3 protein: CASSRRNQPQHF
J gene: TRBJ2-7; V gene: TRBV7-2; clone size: -; D gene: -; CDR3 length: 11; CDR3 DNA: TGTGCCAGCAGCTTTGGGGGTCGGCAGTACTTC; CDR3 protein: CASSFGGRQYF
J gene: TRBJ1-5; V gene: TRBV12-3/TRBV12-4; clone size: many; D gene: TRBD1; CDR3 length: 15; CDR3 DNA: TGTGCCAGCAGCCCATGGGACAGCTACAATCAGCCCCAGCATTTT; CDR3 protein: CASSPWDSYNQPQHF
J gene: TRBJ1-1; V gene: TRBV2; clone size: many; D gene: -; CDR3 length: 14; CDR3 DNA: TGTGCCAGCAGTGAAACATATATGAACACTGAAGCTTTCTTT; CDR3 protein: CASSETYMNTEAFF
J gene: TRBJ1-5; V gene: TRBV28; clone size: many; D gene: -; CDR3 length: 18; CDR3 DNA: TGTGCCAGCAACTACTGGGGAGGGGTCCCACCCCTGAATCAGCCCCAGCATTTT; CDR3 protein: CASNYWGGVPPLNQPQHF
J gene: TRBJ1-6; V gene: TRBV12-3/TRBV12-4; clone size: many; D gene: TRBD1; CDR3 length: 15; CDR3 DNA: TGTGCCAGCAGCCCCCGGACAGGATATAATTCACCCCTCCACTTT; CDR3 protein: CASSPRTGYNSPLHF
J gene: TRBJ1-1; V gene: TRBV4-1; clone size: -; D gene: -; CDR3 length: 12; CDR3 DNA: TGCGCCAGCAGCCAAGTAATGGCTGAAGCTTTCTTT; CDR3 protein: CASSQVMAEAFF
J gene: TRBJ1-4; V gene: TRBV10-3; clone size: few; D gene: TRBD1; CDR3 length: 14; CDR3 DNA: TGTGCCATCAGTAACAGGGGGCTCAATGAAAAACTGTTTTTT; CDR3 protein: CAISNRGLNEKLFF
J gene: TRBJ2-1; V gene: TRBV5-5; clone size: many; D gene: TRBD2; CDR3 length: 16; CDR3 DNA: TGTGCCAGCAGCTCTAGCGGGAGGAGCTCCTACAATGAGCAGTTCTTC; CDR3 protein: CASSSSGRSSYNEQFF
J gene: TRBJ2-2; V gene: TRBV20-1; clone size: many; D gene: TRBD2; CDR3 length: 13; CDR3 DNA: TGCGGGGGGAGGGCGCCGAACACCGGGGAGCTGTTTTTT; CDR3 protein: CGGRAPNTGELFF
J gene: TRBJ1-4; V gene: TRBV28; clone size: many; D gene: -; CDR3 length: 13; CDR3 DNA: TGTGCCAGCAGTTTATTCGGAGGGGAAAAACTGTTTTTT; CDR3 protein: CASSLFGGEKLFF
J gene: TRBJ1-1; V gene: TRBV7-9; clone size: -; D gene: TRBD1; CDR3 length: 17; CDR3 DNA: TGTGCCAGCAGCTTAGCCGGGACAGGGGGGATCTACACTGAAGCTTTCTTT; CDR3 protein: CASSLAGTGGIYTEAFF
J gene: TRBJ1-2; V gene: TRBV30; clone size: many; D gene: -; CDR3 length: 13; CDR3 DNA: TGTGCCTGGTGGGGAAACCAGGGTAATGGCTACACCTTC; CDR3 protein: CAWWGNQGNGYTF
J gene: TRBJ1-1; V gene: TRBV28; clone size: many; D gene: -; CDR3 length: 15; CDR3 DNA: TGTGCCAGCAGTTTCCCGACAGACCCGAACACTGAAGCTTTCTTT; CDR3 protein: CASSFPTDPNTEAFF
J gene: TRBJ1-6; V gene: TRBV12-3/TRBV12-4; clone size: many; D gene: -; CDR3 length: 12; CDR3 DNA: TGTGCCAGCAGCTCAAGGAATTCACCCCTCCACTTT; CDR3 protein: CASSSRNSPLHF
J gene: TRBJ1-2; V gene: TRBV7-9; clone size: -; D gene: -; CDR3 length: 12; CDR3 DNA: TGTGCCAGCAGCCCCGGAACGTATGGCTACACCTTC; CDR3 protein: CASSPGTYGYTF
J gene: TRBJ2-1; V gene: TRBV28; clone size: many; D gene: TRBD1; CDR3 length: 14; CDR3 DNA: TGTGCCAGCCTCCGGGACAGGGCCCCCAATGAGCAGTTCTTC; CDR3 protein: CASLRDRAPNEQFF
J gene: TRBJ2-2; V gene: TRBV19; clone size: few; D gene: -; CDR3 length: 15; CDR3 DNA: TGTGCCAGTAGTATACAGGACACGAACACCGGGGAGCTGTTTTTT; CDR3 protein: CASSIQDTNTGELFF
J gene: TRBJ2-1; V gene: TRBV20-1; clone size: many; D gene: -; CDR3 length: 16; CDR3 DNA: TGCAGTGCTAGCCTCATCGGGAGCCTGGTTTACAATGAGCAGTTCTTC; CDR3 protein: CSASLIGSLVYNEQFF
J gene: TRBJ2-7; V gene: TRBV6-2/TRBV6-3; clone size: many; D gene: TRBD1; CDR3 length: 15; CDR3 DNA: TGTGCCAGCAGTCCCACTGGGACAGGGGTCTACGAGCAGTACTTC; CDR3 protein: CASSPTGTGVYEQYF
J gene: TRBJ1-1; V gene: TRBV6-4; clone size: many; D gene: TRBD1; CDR3 length: 14; CDR3 DNA: TGTGCCAGCAGTGACTCAGAGGGGGCGGCTGAAGCTTTCTTT; CDR3 protein: CASSDSEGAAEAFF
J gene: TRBJ1-5; V gene: TRBV7-2; clone size: many; D gene: -; CDR3 length: 15; CDR3 DNA: TGTGCCAGCAGCTTCGGACTGCCGGCGGGTCAGCCCCAGCATTTT; CDR3 protein: CASSFGLPAGQPQHF
J gene: TRBJ2-7; V gene: TRBV20-1; clone size: many; D gene: TRBD2; CDR3 length: 14; CDR3 DNA: TGCAGTGCCCCTCGGGGCGGGAGTAGGTACGAGCAGTACTTC; CDR3 protein: CSAPRGGSRYEQYF
J gene: TRBJ1-6; V gene: TRBV5-6; clone size: -; D gene: -; CDR3 length: 14; CDR3 DNA: TGTGCCAGCACCCTACAGGGTTTTCATTCACCCCTCCACTTT; CDR3 protein: CASTLQGFHSPLHF
J gene: TRBJ2-2; V gene: TRBV19; clone size: few; D gene: TRBD1; CDR3 length: 15; CDR3 DNA: TGTGCCAGTAGTATTTGGGACAGGGGGACCGGGGAGCTGTTTTTT; CDR3 protein: CASSIWDRGTGELFF
J gene: TRBJ2-3; V gene: TRBV3-1; clone size: many; D gene: -; CDR3 length: 13; CDR3 DNA: TGTGCCAGCAGCCAGGGGACGGGGAACACGCAGTATTTT; CDR3 protein: CASSQGTGNTQYF
J gene: TRBJ1-2; V gene: TRBV5-5; clone size: many; D gene: -; CDR3 length: 16; CDR3 DNA: TGTGCCAGCAGCTTGACCCCGGGACTGAAGTTTTATGGCTACACCTTC; CDR3 protein: CASSLTPGLKFYGYTF
J gene: TRBJ2-7; V gene: TRBV12-3/TRBV12-4; clone size: many; D gene: -; CDR3 length: 12; CDR3 DNA: TGTGCCAGCAGTTTGTTTAGTAACGAGCAGTACTTC; CDR3 protein: CASSLFSNEQYF
J gene: TRBJ2-3; V gene: TRBV20-1; clone size: many; D gene: -; CDR3 length: 16; CDR3 DNA: TGCAGTGCTAGTGGGAGGTTGGGGTCAGGCACAGATACGCAGTATTTT; CDR3 protein: CSASGRLGSGTDTQYF
J gene: TRBJ2-3; V gene: TRBV6-1; clone size: many; D gene: -; CDR3 length: 12; CDR3 DNA: TGTGCCAGCAGCTCGGCTGCAGATACGCAGTATTTT; CDR3 protein: CASSSAADTQYF
J gene: TRBJ2-7; V gene: TRBV19; clone size: few; D gene: TRBD2; CDR3 length: 14; CDR3 DNA: TGTGCCAGTAGTAAGGGACTAGAGTCCTACGAGCAGTACTTC; CDR3 protein: CASSKGLESYEQYF
J gene: TRBJ2-7; V gene: TRBV9; clone size: few; D gene: -; CDR3 length: 16; CDR3 DNA: TGTGCCAGCAGCGCCGGTTGGAGGGGGCTTCAGGACGAGCAGTACTTC; CDR3 protein: CASSAGWRGLQDEQYF
J gene: TRBJ1-1; V gene: TRBV20-1; clone size: -; D gene: -; CDR3 length: 14; CDR3 DNA: TGCAGTGCTAGTGCGGGAAGGTGGGACACTGAAGCTTTCTTT; CDR3 protein: CSASAGRWDTEAFF
J gene: TRBJ1-4; V gene: TRBV20-1; clone size: many; D gene: -; CDR3 length: 15; CDR3 DNA: TGCAGTGCTAGAGATGCGGAAGCAACTAATGAAAAACTGTTTTTT; CDR3 protein: CSARDAEATNEKLFF
J gene: TRBJ2-5; V gene: TRBV29-1; clone size: few; D gene: -; CDR3 length: 14; CDR3 DNA: TGCAGCGGGGGTGGGGGGCCTCCCGAAGAGACCCAGTACTTC; CDR3 protein: CSGGGGPPEETQYF
J gene: TRBJ1-4; V gene: TRBV20-1; clone size: many; D gene: -; CDR3 length: 15; CDR3 DNA: TGCAGTGCTAGGGCAGGGGCTGCAACTAATGAAAAACTGTTTTTT; CDR3 protein: CSARAGAATNEKLFF
J gene: TRBJ1-1; V gene: TRBV20-1; clone size: many; D gene: -; CDR3 length: 13; CDR3 DNA: TGCAGTGCTAGGGGACGTTGGAACACTGAAGCTTTCTTT; CDR3 protein: CSARGRWNTEAFF
J gene: TRBJ1-1; V gene: TRBV11-2; clone size: -; D gene: -; CDR3 length: 15; CDR3 DNA: TGTGCCAGCAGCTTAGATCTGAACAGGAACACTGAAGCTTTCTTT; CDR3 protein: CASSLDLNRNTEAFF
J gene: TRBJ1-6; V gene: TRBV28; clone size: few; D gene: -; CDR3 length: 16; CDR3 DNA: TGTGCCAGCAGACCAGCCGGGGCGAGGTATAATTCACCCCCCCACTTT; CDR3 protein: CASRPAGARYNSPPHF
J gene: TRBJ2-4; V gene: TRBV11-2; clone size: many; D gene: -; CDR3 length: 15; CDR3 DNA: TGTGCCAGCAGCTTAGAAGGCCTAGCCAAAAACATTCAGTACTTC; CDR3 protein: CASSLEGLAKNIQYF
J gene: TRBJ2-7; V gene: TRBV6-1; clone size: few; D gene: -; CDR3 length: 10; CDR3 DNA: TGTGCCAGCAGTAGGGGCGAGCAGTACTTC; CDR3 protein: CASSRGEQYF
J gene: TRBJ2-5; V gene: TRBV7-2; clone size: few; D gene: TRBD2; CDR3 length: 16; CDR3 DNA: TGTGCCAGCAGCGCATCCCCCGCCGGGGGGGGAGAGACCCAGTACTTC; CDR3 protein: CASSASPAGGGETQYF
J gene: TRBJ2-2; V gene: TRBV7-9; clone size: many; D gene: -; CDR3 length: 15; CDR3 DNA: TGTGCCAGCGCGCCGAAAGGTCCTTACACCGGGGAGCTGTTTTTT; CDR3 protein: CASAPKGPYTGELFF
J gene: TRBJ2-1; V gene: TRBV6-1; clone size: few; D gene: -; CDR3 length: 16; CDR3 DNA: TGTGCCAGCAGTGAGAGGGATCGGGGGCTAGGCAATGAGCAGTTCTTC; CDR3 protein: CASSERDRGLGNEQFF
J gene: TRBJ2-2; V gene: TRBV20-1; clone size: few; D gene: TRBD2; CDR3 length: 16; CDR3 DNA: TGCAGTGCTAGGGCTAGCGGGAGATCGAACACCGGGGAGCTGTTTTTT; CDR3 protein: CSARASGRSNTGELFF
J gene: TRBJ2-7; V gene: TRBV15; clone size: few; D gene: -; CDR3 length: 14; CDR3 DNA: TGTGCCACCAGCAGGATCCCCCGAGTGGCCGAGCAGTACTTC; CDR3 protein: CATSRIPRVAEQYF
J gene: TRBJ1-2; V gene: TRBV20-1; clone size: few; D gene: -; CDR3 length: 13; CDR3 DNA: TGCAGTGCTACTGTATCGGGAGGCTATGGCTACACCTTC; CDR3 protein: CSATVSGGYGYTF
J gene: TRBJ1-6; V gene: TRBV28; clone size: many; D gene: -; CDR3 length: 16; CDR3 DNA: TGTGCCAGCAGTCCCCTGGGCGGGGGGCATAATTCACCCCTCCACTTT; CDR3 protein: CASSPLGGGHNSPLHF
J gene: TRBJ1-2; V gene: TRBV20-1; clone size: -; D gene: TRBD1; CDR3 length: 16; CDR3 DNA: TGCAGTGCGGGACAGGGGGTACCGTCGACTAACTATGGCTACACCTTC; CDR3 protein: CSAGQGVPSTNYGYTF
J gene: TRBJ2-1; V gene: TRBV7-9; clone size: few; D gene: -; CDR3 length: 16; CDR3 DNA: TGTGCCAGCAGCCCCCTCAGGGGCCCCTCCTACAATGAGCAGTTCTTC; CDR3 protein: CASSPLRGPSYNEQFF
J gene: TRBJ2-5; V gene: TRBV6-1; clone size: -; D gene: TRBD2; CDR3 length: 15; CDR3 DNA: TGTGCCAGCAGTCCCGGGACTAGCTGGAGAAAGACCCAGTACTTC; CDR3 protein: CASSPGTSWRKTQYF
J gene: TRBJ2-2; V gene: TRBV15; clone size: few; D gene: -; CDR3 length: 12; CDR3 DNA: TGTGCCACCAGCAGAGTGAACGGGGAGCTGTTTTTT; CDR3 protein: CATSRVNGELFF
J gene: TRBJ1-5; V gene: TRBV20-1; clone size: few; D gene: -; CDR3 length: 15; CDR3 DNA: TGCAGTGCTAGGGCTGAGGGGATCAACAATCAGCCCCAGCATTTT; CDR3 protein: CSARAEGINNQPQHF
J gene: TRBJ1-1; V gene: TRBV6-1; clone size: many; D gene: -; CDR3 length: 13; CDR3 DNA: TGTGCCAGCGGGGGGCCCCCTCGTGAGGGAGCTTTCTTT; CDR3 protein: CASGGPPREGAFF
J gene: TRBJ1-4; V gene: TRBV10-3; clone size: -; D gene: -; CDR3 length: 13; CDR3 DNA: TGTGCCATCAGTGAACTTACTAATGAAAAACTGTTTTTT; CDR3 protein: CAISELTNEKLFF
J gene: TRBJ2-3; V gene: TRBV19; clone size: few; D gene: -; CDR3 length: 13; CDR3 DNA: TGTGCCAGTAGTATCGGTGGCACAGATACGCAGTATTTT; CDR3 protein: CASSIGGTDTQYF
J gene: TRBJ1-5; V gene: TRBV5-6; clone size: -; D gene: -; CDR3 length: 16; CDR3 DNA: TGTGCCAGCAGCTTGGATTACGGACGGTTAAATCAGCCCCAGCATTTT; CDR3 protein: CASSLDYGRLNQPQHF